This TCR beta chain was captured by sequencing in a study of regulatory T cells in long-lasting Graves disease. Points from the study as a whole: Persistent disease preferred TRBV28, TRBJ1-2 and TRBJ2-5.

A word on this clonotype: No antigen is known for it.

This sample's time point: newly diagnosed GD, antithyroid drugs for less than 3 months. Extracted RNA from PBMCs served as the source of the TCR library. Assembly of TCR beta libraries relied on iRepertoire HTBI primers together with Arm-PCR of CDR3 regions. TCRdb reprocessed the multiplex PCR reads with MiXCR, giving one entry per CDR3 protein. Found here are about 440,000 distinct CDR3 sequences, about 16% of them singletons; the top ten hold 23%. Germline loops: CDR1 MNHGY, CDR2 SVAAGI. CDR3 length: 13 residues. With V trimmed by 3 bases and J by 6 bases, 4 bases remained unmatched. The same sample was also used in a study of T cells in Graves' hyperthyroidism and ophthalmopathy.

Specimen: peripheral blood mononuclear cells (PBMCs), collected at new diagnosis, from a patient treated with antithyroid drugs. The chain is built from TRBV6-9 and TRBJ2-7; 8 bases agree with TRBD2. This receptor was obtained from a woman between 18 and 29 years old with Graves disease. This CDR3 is CASSYERELEQYF. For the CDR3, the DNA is TGTGCCAGCAGTTACGAGCGGGAGCTCGAGCAGTACTTC.